The sequence of this T cell receptor beta chain was determined in a study of PD-1 blockade in mismatch repair-deficient tumors. Study-wide context: Patients had 12 mismatch repair-deficient cancer types and were previously treated and progressing. The study's findings and limits: Tumor-resident clones, often absent from pretreatment blood, expanded after pembrolizumab and then contracted.

Notes on this clone: No antigen is known for it.

There are 16 residues in the CDR3. Germline trimming cut 3 bases from V and 2 bases from J; bases unmatched to any gene: 6. Germline V gene lookup returns CDR1 SGHTA and CDR2 FQGNSA. Assay: immunoSEQ multiplex PCR; the TCRdb copy retains only in-frame clones and omits some. The sample has about 9,400 clones, roughly 85% seen once. The rearrangement joins TRBV7-2 to TRBJ2-1; 8 bases agree with TRBD2. Sequencing used PBMCs, obtained about 48 weeks after starting pembrolizumab. This clonotype originated in an adult with mismatch repair-deficient cancer. The CDR3: CASSLGPGGPYNEQFF. As DNA, the CDR3 is TGTGCCAGCAGCTTGGGCCCGGGAGGGCCCTACAATGAGCAGTTCTTC.